Presented here are 20 T cell receptor beta chains from one specimen sequenced in a study of blood T cell repertoires in COVID-19. Repertoires were generated with immunoSEQ multiplex PCR, while TCRdb's copy carries only in-frame clones and drops some. The sample consists of 200,000 to 250,000 clones, roughly 80% of them appearing once. The specimen sequenced was peripheral blood. These receptors came from a woman of 80 years or more with COVID-19, enrolled during active disease.

This clone has just one count. The rearrangement links TRBV18 to TRBJ2-5; 7 nucleotides agree with TRBD1. V lost 1 base, J lost 2 bases, and 4 bases stayed unmatched. This CDR3 spans 15 amino acids. Germline CDR1 reads KGHSH; CDR2 reads LQKENI. The CDR3 DNA is TGTGCCAGCTCACCACGGGACAGACCTCAAGAGACCCAGTACTTC. This encodes CASSPRDRPQETQYF.

The chain couples TRBV3-1 (or the pseudogene TRBV3-2) to TRBJ1-5; D gene ambiguous. CDR1 and CDR2 from the germline V gene are LGHDT and YNNKEL (reference sequence). Trimming removed 4 bases at V and 1 base at J, with 11 bases between. The CDR3 spans 15 residues. The CDR3 sequence: CASSPSGMSNQPQHF. The CDR3, as DNA: TGTGCCAGCAGCCCCTCCGGGATGAGCAATCAGCCCCAGCATTTT.

V is TRBV10-3 and J is TRBJ2-2; D may be TRBD1 (5 bases). V was clipped by 7 bases and J by 4 bases, with 16 bases between them. CDR3 length equals 15 residues. Germline-derived CDR1 and CDR2 are ENHRY and SYGVKD. In nucleotides, the CDR3 is TGTGCCATCAAACAGGCTACGGAAGGCACCGGGGAGCTGTTTTTT. The encoded protein is CAIKQATEGTGELFF.

The chain couples TRBV30 to TRBJ2-7; D remains unclear. Germline CDR1 is GTSNPN and CDR2 is SVGIG (reference sequence). The CDR3 has 13 amino acids. Deletions cut 4 bases from V and 6 bases from J, with 16 bases between. DNA of the CDR3: TGTGCCTGGACAGTACAGTCTAATCGCGAGCAGTACTTC. Protein sequence: CAWTVQSNREQYF.

The genes are TRBV7-8 and TRBJ1-2; possibly TRBD1 for D (5 bases). CDR1 and CDR2 from the germline V gene are SGHVS and FQNEAQ. The CDR3 is 14 amino acids. V was clipped by 1 base and J by 8 bases, with 14 bases between them. CDR3 sequence reads: CASSLVQGTDGYTF. As DNA, the CDR3 is TGTGCCAGCAGCTTAGTCCAGGGTACCGACGGCTACACCTTC.

The chain couples TRBV20-1 to TRBJ2-1; D remains ambiguous. The CDR3 runs 11 residues. V shed 1 base and J shed 9 bases, with 7 bases lying between them. Germline CDR1 and CDR2: DFQATT and SNEGSKA (reference sequence). The CDR3 reads CSARGTTEQFF. Here the CDR3 DNA reads TGCAGTGCTAGAGGCACTACTGAGCAGTTCTTC.

The V gene is TRBV18, the J gene TRBJ1-1; D is possibly TRBD1 (6 bases). Germline V gene sequence: CDR1 KGHSH, CDR2 LQKENI. V was trimmed by 2 bases and J by 4 bases, leaving 11 bases between them. CDR3 length: 14 residues. The CDR3, as DNA: TGTGCCAGCTCACCAGACAGGTTGAGCACTGAAGCTTTCTTT. Translated: CASSPDRLSTEAFF.

The rearrangement links TRBV7-2 to TRBJ1-2, with a weak D call TRBD1 (6 bases). Germline-derived CDR1 and CDR2 are SGHTA and FQGNSA. This CDR3 has 15 residues. V was shortened by 5 bases and J by 8 bases, with 21 bases between the two germline ends. The DNA for the CDR3 is TGTGCCAGCAGCCTGAATGGACAGAGAGGGGAAGGCTACACCTTC. It specifies CASSLNGQRGEGYTF.

The chain couples TRBV3-1 (or the pseudogene TRBV3-2) to TRBJ2-1; TRBD2 aligns across 11 bases. Germline loops: CDR1 LGHDT, CDR2 YNNKEL (reference sequence). The junction had 3 bases not matched to a gene; V was cut back by 4 bases and J by 10 bases. The CDR3 spans 13 residues. The CDR3 reads CASSLLAGGEQFF. The CDR3 nucleotides are TGTGCCAGCAGCCTCCTAGCGGGAGGCGAGCAGTTCTTC.

The gene calls are TRBV6-4 and TRBJ1-2; TRBD1 aligns across 7 bases. Germline trimming cut 2 bases from V and 4 bases from J; bases unmatched to any gene: 7. CDR1 MRHNA and CDR2 SNTAGT come from the germline V gene. CDR3 size: 15 residues. The CDR3 DNA is TGTGCCAGCAGTGACGGGGTGACAGGGAGCTATGGCTACACCTTC. Protein product: CASSDGVTGSYGYTF.

This clone appeared a single time. The chain is built from TRBV21-1 and TRBJ2-7; no DNA check was done on the table's D call, TRBD1. TRBV21-1 is a known pseudogene. The CDR3 loop spans 16 amino acids. The CDR3 loop is CASSLSVRDRAYEQYF. For the CDR3, the DNA is TGTGCCAGCAGCTTGTCGGTCCGGGACAGAGCCTACGAGCAGTACTTC.

This clone has only a few counts. This chain links TRBV5-4 with TRBJ2-2; TRBD2 aligns across 7 bases. The length of the CDR3 is 15 residues. The trim removed 5 bases at V and 0 bases at J, leaving 4 bases unmatched. Germline V gene sequence: CDR1 SGHNT, CDR2 YYREEE (reference sequence). The DNA for the CDR3 is TGTGCCAGCAGTCCCGGGACTACGAACACCGGGGAGCTGTTTTTT. Translating it yields CASSPGTTNTGELFF.

Only one count was recorded for this clone. J is TRBJ1-1 and V is TRBV6-6; a weak D match, TRBD1 (5 bases). The V and J ends lost 5 bases and 6 bases respectively, with 13 bases between them. CDR1 is MNHNY, CDR2 SVGAGI, per germline (reference sequence). The CDR3 extends over 13 amino acids. CDR3 sequence reads: CASSRGQNAEAFF. DNA of the CDR3: TGTGCCAGCAGTCGTGGACAAAACGCTGAAGCTTTCTTT.

In its sample, this clone was seen many times. V usage is TRBV6-2 or TRBV6-3 and J usage is TRBJ2-3; D remains ambiguous. The CDR3 length is 17 residues. The germline V gene has CDR1 MNHEY and CDR2 SVGEGT. Trimming pared 2 bases from V and 2 bases from J, leaving 17 bases between. The CDR3 is CASSYQIGGVTTDTQYF. The CDR3 DNA reads as TGTGCCAGCAGTTACCAGATAGGCGGAGTAACCACAGATACGCAGTATTTT.

V usage is TRBV2 and J usage is TRBJ1-3, with a possible D match to TRBD1 (6 bases). The CDR3 is 16 amino acids. In germline, CDR1 is SNHLY, CDR2 FYNNEI. V was cut by 2 bases and J by 4 bases, with 15 bases left in between. CDR3 in DNA: TGTGCCAGCAGTGAATTTACCCCAGGGGTAGGAAACACCATATATTTT. It yields the protein CASSEFTPGVGNTIYF.

The chain has TRBV5-1 and TRBJ1-2; 9 bases fit TRBD1. The CDR3 consists of 13 residues. Germline CDR1 SGHRS, CDR2 YFSETQ. The ends lost 5 bases at V and 4 bases at J; junction bases unmatched: 3. CDR3 DNA: TGCGCCAGCAGTGGACAGGGGACCTATGGCTACACCTTC. It specifies CASSGQGTYGYTF.

As concerns this clone: At one of its ends the junction is not consistent with the germline gene, which may arise from a read error. The chain has TRBV27 and TRBJ1-2; 8 nucleotides align to TRBD1. The CDR3 runs 16 residues. In germline, CDR1 is MNHEY, CDR2 SMNVEV (reference sequence). CDR3 nucleotide sequence: TGTGCAAGCAGCCCGAAGCTAAGGACAGGGAGCTATGGCTACACCTTC. Protein: CASSPKLRTGSYGYTF.

The rearrangement uses TRBV3-1 (or the pseudogene TRBV3-2) and TRBJ1-2, with D unresolved. Germline V lookup: CDR1 LGHDT, CDR2 YNNKEL (reference sequence). CDR3 length: 13 residues. V lost 2 bases to trimming and J lost 2 bases, with 6 bases between them. The CDR3 reads CASSQLSNYGYTF. In DNA, the CDR3 is TGTGCCAGCAGCCAACTTTCGAACTATGGCTACACCTTC.

The rearrangement uses TRBV18 and TRBJ2-2; D unresolved. V lost 2 bases and J 6 bases, leaving 4 bases between the germline ends. The CDR3 spans 12 residues. Germline V CDR1 and CDR2: KGHSH, LQKENI. The CDR3 nucleotides read TGTGCCAGCTCACCAGGAGCCGGGGAGCTGTTTTTT. This codes for CASSPGAGELFF.

The chain uses TRBV7-8 and TRBJ2-3, with D possibly TRBD2 on 6 matching bases. From germline, CDR1 is SGHVS and CDR2 FQNEAQ. CDR3 length: 15 residues. Trimming left V 3 bases short and J 1 base short, with 11 bases between. DNA of the CDR3: TGTGCCAGCAGCTTCTTGACTAGAGGCACAGATACGCAGTATTTT. Its translation: CASSFLTRGTDTQYF. The variable domain in full, with the rest retrieved from reference TRBV7-8 and TRBJ2-3, is GAGVSQSPRYKVAKRGQDVALRCDPISGHVSLFWYQQALGQGPEFLTYFQNEAQLDKSGLPSDRFFAERPEGSVSTLKIQRTQQEDSAVYLCASSFLTRGTDTQYFGPGTRLTVL.